The T cell receptor (beta chain) described here comes from a study of blood T cell repertoires in COVID-19. Overall study: Samples representing acute and convalescent COVID-19 were sourced from the United States, Italy and Spain. PBMCs, B-cell-depleted T cells, or T cells were the source of the cDNA or gDNA that made up the material.

In the source study's methods: Reference gene primer amplification gave estimated nucleated cell counts. The table came from immunoSEQ multiplex PCR; TCRdb's copy has only in-frame clones and leaves some out. D and trimming come from the DNA, and the V and J calls and clone size come from that table. The sample holds approximately 99,000 clones, about 90% seen once. The CDR3 length is 14 residues. V lost 4 bases and J 1 base, leaving 12 bases between the germline ends. CDR1 is SGHRS, CDR2 YFSETQ, per germline. The rearrangement uses TRBV5-1 and TRBJ2-7; possibly TRBD1 for D (6 bases). Sequencing input: peripheral blood. The sequence was obtained from a human donor in a cohort sampled during active COVID-19. The CDR3 region has the DNA TGCGCCAGCAGCACTCAGAGGGGGTCCTACGAGCAGTACTTC. It yields the protein CASSTQRGSYEQYF.